This T cell receptor (beta chain) was profiled in a study of shared clonotypes between healthy human individuals. Trimming shortened V by 4 bases and J by 6 bases, and 16 bases separated the two germline ends. CDR1 is MNHEY and CDR2 is SVGAGI in the germline V gene. This CDR3 has 15 amino acids. In the original processing: Filtering was not the same, since immunoSEQ gave junction-only sequences without quality scores. Some clones are missing from TCRdb's copy, which holds only in-frame ones; the method was immunoSEQ multiplex PCR. The DNA gave D and trimming, while V, J and clone size come from that table. This table has around 2,000,000 clones, 95% appearing once. Comment on this clone: As yet, its antigen is unknown.

Whole-study findings and limits: Between four donors, naive CD4 clonotypes were shared at a level of about 5%.

The material sequenced was naive CD4+ T cells sorted from blood. Subset: CD45RA+ positively selected. This TCR came from a man younger than 35 in good health. V gene TRBV6-5 combines with J gene TRBJ2-1; the D gene could be TRBD1 or TRBD2 (5 bases each). The CDR3 is CASSSRRDPSNEQFF. The CDR3 DNA is TGTGCCAGCAGTTCCAGACGGGACCCCTCCAATGAGCAGTTCTTC.